The 16 T cell receptor beta chains below were found in one sample sequenced in a study of spatial heterogeneity in lung cancer. Study-wide findings and caveats: Within tumors, counts of expanded alpha and beta TCRs tracked tumor mutation counts.

The time point here: sample taken at primary tumor resection. TCRdb re-derived calls from the 5' RACE reads in MiXCR, one entry per CDR3 protein. The sample yields more than 10,000 distinct CDR3 sequences, around 5.8% seen once. No cognate antigen is known for these TCRs. The sample in question was lung tumor tissue, obtained at surgery. Every receptor here comes from a female donor with early-stage non-small cell lung cancer.

This clonotype showed up many times. The chain links TRBV7-9 to TRBJ2-7, with 7 bases matching TRBD2. CDR1 and CDR2 (germline): SEHNR, FQNEAQ (reference sequence). This CDR3 is built from 15 residues. Trimming removed 5 bases from V and 2 bases from J; junction bases left unmatched: 9. The DNA of the CDR3 is TGTGCCAGCAGCCCCGGAGAGGGGACTACCTACGAGCAGTACTTC. As protein: CASSPGEGTTYEQYF.

This clonotype was detected ten times or more. The chain couples TRBV14 to TRBJ2-2; no firm D call. The V end was cut by 5 bases, the J end by 1 base, with 8 bases between. The CDR3 has 14 residues. Germline-derived CDR1 and CDR2 are SGHDN and FVKESK. CDR3 sequence reads: CASSSRMNTGELFF. The CDR3 DNA follows: TGTGCCAGCAGCTCCCGCATGAACACCGGGGAGCTGTTTTTT.

This clonotype was observed many times. The gene calls are TRBV5-1 and TRBJ2-1; maybe TRBD1 (6 bases). V was pared by 2 bases and J by 4 bases, with 13 bases between. Germline lookup yields CDR1 SGHRS and CDR2 YFSETQ. The CDR3 consists of 15 residues. In DNA, the CDR3 is TGCGCCAGCAGCTTCACAGGGAACCCTTACAATGAGCAGTTCTTC. It encodes CASSFTGNPYNEQFF.

This clonotype was detected a few times. This sequence joins TRBV7-8 and TRBJ2-7, with a weak D call TRBD1 (5 bases). CDR1 and CDR2 (germline): SGHVS, FQNEAQ. V lost 5 bases, J lost 2 bases, and 13 bases lay in between. The CDR3 consists of 14 residues. The CDR3 protein is CASSLNQGPYEQYF. The CDR3 DNA sequence: TGTGCCAGCAGCCTGAACCAGGGTCCCTACGAGCAGTACTTC.

Many counts were recorded for this clonotype. As DNA, the CDR3 is TGTGCCAGCAGCTTGGGGATTCTAGCGGGGGCTCCCACAGATACGCAGTATTTT. Its protein product is CASSLGILAGAPTDTQYF. The V and J genes are TRBV5-4 and TRBJ2-3; 10 bases fit TRBD2. The CDR3 has 18 residues. CDR1 is SGHNT, CDR2 YYREEE, per germline (reference sequence). V shed 0 bases, J shed 2 bases, and the junction held 9 bases outside the gene matches.

This clonotype was recorded many times. CDR3 loop: CASRGRARGSEGAFF. In DNA, the CDR3 is TGTGCCAGCAGAGGGAGAGCCAGGGGAAGTGAGGGAGCTTTCTTT. The V and J genes are TRBV6-1 and TRBJ1-1; D is possibly TRBD1 (6 bases). Per germline, CDR1 MNHNS and CDR2 SASEGT. Trimming took off 6 bases at V and 10 bases at J, with 24 bases between the two ends. This CDR3 spans 15 amino acids.

The chain employs TRBV4-1 and TRBJ1-2; D is unresolved. Trimming shortened V by 1 base and J by 3 bases, and 15 bases separated the two germline ends. Germline CDR1 reads MGHRA; CDR2 reads YSYEKL. This CDR3 is built from 16 residues. The CDR3 here is CASSQAFFGVDYGYTF. The DNA of the CDR3 is TGCGCCAGCAGCCAAGCCTTTTTTGGGGTAGACTATGGCTACACCTTC.

This clonotype showed up many times. The rearrangement uses TRBV12-3 or TRBV12-4 and TRBJ2-3; 11 bases align to TRBD1. The ends lost 6 bases at V and 0 bases at J; junction bases unmatched: 14. This CDR3 is built from 19 residues. The CDR3 DNA is TGTGCCAGCAGAGGACAGGGGGCGAGTCGCTACCTCAGCACAGATACGCAGTATTTT. It specifies CASRGQGASRYLSTDTQYF.

This clonotype is termed medium-sized. This chain joins TRBV20-1 and TRBJ1-5; D is unresolved. Trimming stripped 2 bases from V and 0 bases from J, with 8 bases between. CDR3 length: 14 residues. Looked up from germline, CDR1 is DFQATT and CDR2 is SNEGSKA (reference sequence). CDR3 in DNA: TGCAGTGCTAGAAGGGCAGATAGCAATCAGCCCCAGCATTTT. Translating gives CSARRADSNQPQHF.

This clonotype was recorded many times. The CDR3 DNA reads as TGCGCCAGCAGTGAACAGAACACTGAAGCTTTCTTT. Amino acids: CASSEQNTEAFF. V and J are TRBV5-1 and TRBJ1-1; D is ambiguous. V was shortened by 5 bases and J by 1 base, with 6 bases between the two germline ends. Germline CDR1 and CDR2: SGHRS and YFSETQ. The CDR3 consists of 12 residues.

This clonotype was found many times. The gene calls are TRBV5-1 and TRBJ1-6, with D possibly being TRBD1 (6 bases). The CDR3 sequence is 14 residues long. Germline V gene data show CDR1 as SGHRS and CDR2 as YFSETQ. The germline V and J ends were trimmed by 7 bases and 11 bases, with 19 bases remaining between them. CDR3 in amino acids: CASRSGTSSAPLHF. CDR3 DNA: TGCGCCAGCCGTTCAGGGACAAGTTCGGCACCCCTCCACTTT.

This clonotype was counted ten times or more. The chain's CDR3 is CASSLQGFQAFF. CDR3 DNA sequence: TGCGCCAGCAGCTTGCAAGGGTTCCAGGCTTTCTTT. The chain combines TRBV5-1 with TRBJ1-1; D gene uncertain. Germline CDR1 SGHRS, CDR2 YFSETQ. This CDR3 has 12 amino acids. The V end was cut by 1 base, the J end by 11 bases, with 12 bases between.

This clonotype has at least ten counts. The chain uses TRBV20-1 and TRBJ1-5; 11 bases fit TRBD1. CDR1 and CDR2 from the germline V gene are DFQATT and SNEGSKA (reference sequence). CDR3 length: 16 amino acids. The trim removed 5 bases at V and 7 bases at J, leaving 13 bases unmatched. The chain's CDR3 is CSAHGWTGGFEQPQHF. The CDR3 DNA is TGCAGTGCTCACGGTTGGACAGGGGGCTTCGAGCAGCCCCAGCATTTT.

This clonotype was found many times. The chain uses TRBV7-3 and TRBJ1-1; D gene uncertain. The CDR3 has 13 residues. Trimming took 5 bases from V and 5 from J, leaving 12 bases between them. CDR1 is SGHTA and CDR2 is FQGTGA in the germline V gene. The CDR3 sequence: CASSIWEGTEAFF. DNA of the CDR3: TGTGCCAGCAGCATCTGGGAAGGGACTGAAGCTTTCTTT.

This clonotype was picked up many times. The J gene is TRBJ2-3, the V gene TRBV19; D is tentatively TRBD1 or TRBD2 (6 bases each). CDR3 length: 15 residues. The V gene's germline CDR1 is LNHDA and CDR2 SQIVND (reference sequence). V lost 2 bases to trimming and J lost 6 bases, with 15 bases between them. The CDR3 is CASSIPGAGADTQYF. The CDR3 DNA reads TGTGCCAGTAGTATACCGGGAGCAGGGGCTGATACGCAGTATTTT.

This clonotype was detected ten times or more. The chain couples TRBV5-1 to TRBJ1-5; 10 bases are a match to TRBD1. This CDR3 region has 15 residues. Trimming cost V 0 bases and J 4 bases; bases outside gene matches: 1. Germline V CDR1 and CDR2: SGHRS, YFSETQ. CDR3 in amino acids: CASSLGTGGNQPQHF. The CDR3 DNA follows: TGCGCCAGCAGCTTGGGGACAGGGGGAAATCAGCCCCAGCATTTT. The entire variable domain, with the rest obtained from reference TRBV5-1 and TRBJ1-5, is as follows: KAGVTQTPRYLIKTRGQQVTLSCSPISGHRSVSWYQQTPGQGLQFLFEYFSETQRNKGNFPGRFSGRQFSNSRSEMNVSTLELGDSALYLCASSLGTGGNQPQHFGDGTRLSIL.